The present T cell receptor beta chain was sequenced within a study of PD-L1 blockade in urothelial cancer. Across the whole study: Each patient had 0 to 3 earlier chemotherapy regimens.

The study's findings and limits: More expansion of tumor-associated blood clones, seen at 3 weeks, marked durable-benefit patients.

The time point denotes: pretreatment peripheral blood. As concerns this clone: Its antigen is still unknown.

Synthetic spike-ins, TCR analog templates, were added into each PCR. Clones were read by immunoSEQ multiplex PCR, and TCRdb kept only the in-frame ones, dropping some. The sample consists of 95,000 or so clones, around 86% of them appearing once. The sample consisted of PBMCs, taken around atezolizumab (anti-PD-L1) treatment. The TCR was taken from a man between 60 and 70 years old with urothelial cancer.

The CDR3 reads CASREGTSLSPGELFF. CDR3 bases: TGCGCCAGCAGGGAAGGGACTAGCCTGAGTCCCGGGGAGCTGTTTTTT. This chain connects TRBV10-1 to TRBJ2-2, with 9 positions matching TRBD2. V shed 6 bases and J 6 bases; nucleotides not matched to a gene: 11. CDR1 and CDR2 from the germline V gene are WNHNN and SYGVQD (reference sequence). This CDR3 is built from 16 residues.